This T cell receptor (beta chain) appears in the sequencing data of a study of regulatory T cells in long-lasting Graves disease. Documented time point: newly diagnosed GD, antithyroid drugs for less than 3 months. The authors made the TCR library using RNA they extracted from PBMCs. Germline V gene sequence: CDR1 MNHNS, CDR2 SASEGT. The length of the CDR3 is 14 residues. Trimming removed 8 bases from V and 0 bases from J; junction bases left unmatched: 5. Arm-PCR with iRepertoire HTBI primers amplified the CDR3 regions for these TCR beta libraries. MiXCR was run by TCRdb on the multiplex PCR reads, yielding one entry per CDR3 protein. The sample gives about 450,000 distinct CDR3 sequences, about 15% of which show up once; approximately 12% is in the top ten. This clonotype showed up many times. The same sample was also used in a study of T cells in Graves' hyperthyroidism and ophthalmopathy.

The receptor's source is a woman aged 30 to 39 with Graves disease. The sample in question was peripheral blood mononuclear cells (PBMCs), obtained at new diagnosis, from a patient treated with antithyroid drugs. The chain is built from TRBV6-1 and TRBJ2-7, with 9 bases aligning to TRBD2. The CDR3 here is CASLGLASSYEQYF. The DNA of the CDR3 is TGTGCCAGCCTCGGACTAGCGTCCTCCTACGAGCAGTACTTC.